A single sample gave rise to the 25 T cell receptor beta chains below, sequenced in a study of cytomegalovirus exposure and HLA in healthy donors. The study ran its PCR with 60 Vbeta and 13 Jbeta primers. Data came from immunoSEQ multiplex PCR; TCRdb stores just in-frame clones and leaves some out. The sample yields fewer than 200,000 clones, approximately 78% seen once. Sequenced input: PBMCs. Receptors were obtained from a girl under 10 years old in good health and CMV-seropositive.

As for this clone: Different DNA sequences within this sample yield the same CDR3. The genes are TRBV4-1 and TRBJ1-5, with D possibly matching TRBD1 (5 bases). Germline values: CDR1 MGHRA, CDR2 YSYEKL. CDR3 size: 15 residues. The V and J ends lost 1 base and 2 bases respectively, with 9 bases between them. The CDR3 loop is CASSQGRGGNQPQHF. CDR3 nucleotide sequence: TGCGCCAGCAGCCAAGGCCGGGGGGGCAATCAGCCCCAGCATTTT.

The chain carries TRBV7-9 and TRBJ1-1; 7 bases align to TRBD1. This CDR3 has 19 amino acids. Germline loops: CDR1 SEHNR, CDR2 FQNEAQ (reference sequence). V shed 5 bases and J 5 bases; nucleotides not matched to a gene: 23. The CDR3 bases are TGTGCCAGCAGCGTAAAACACTCACGGCGACAGGGTCGGTGGACTGAAGCTTTCTTT. It yields the protein CASSVKHSRRQGRWTEAFF.

CDR3 residues: CASSDHYSPGEQYF. The CDR3 DNA reads as TGCGCCAGCAGTGACCACTACTCCCCGGGCGAGCAGTACTTC. The J gene is TRBJ2-7, the V gene TRBV4-1; D is unclear. Trimming removed 6 bases from V and 6 bases from J, with 18 bases in between. This CDR3 is 14 amino acids long. Germline CDR1 and CDR2: MGHRA and YSYEKL.

This clone came up a few times. This chain joins TRBV9 and TRBJ1-1, with TRBD1 matching 8 bases. Unmatched junction bases numbered 5, after V lost 2 bases and J lost 5 bases. Germline CDR1 is SGDLS and CDR2 is YYNGEE. This CDR3 has 14 amino acids. The CDR3 loop is CASSVRGLVTEAFF. The DNA of the CDR3 is TGTGCCAGCAGCGTCAGGGGGCTAGTGACTGAAGCTTTCTTT. The variable domain in full, with the rest retrieved from reference TRBV9 and TRBJ1-1, is DSGVTQTPKHLITATGQRVTLRCSPRSGDLSVYWYQQSLDQGLQFLIQYYNGEERAKGNILERFSAQQFPDLHSELNLSSLELGDSALYFCASSVRGLVTEAFFGQGTRLTVV.

This clone was recorded a few times. The chain joins TRBV19 to TRBJ2-7, with 7 bases aligning to TRBD1. The CDR3 sequence is 14 residues long. Germline-derived CDR1 and CDR2 are LNHDA and SQIVND (reference sequence). The trim removed 3 bases at V and 2 bases at J, leaving 4 bases unmatched. The CDR3 region is CASSIRDRPYEQYF. The CDR3 nucleotides read TGTGCCAGTAGTATCCGGGACAGACCCTACGAGCAGTACTTC.

CDR3 amino acids: CASSTGGATNEKLFF. The CDR3 DNA reads TGCGCCAGCAGCACCGGGGGTGCAACTAATGAAAAACTGTTTTTT. V gene TRBV5-1 combines with J gene TRBJ1-4, with D tentatively TRBD1 (5 bases). This CDR3 has 15 amino acids. V lost 4 bases and J lost 0, with 10 bases in between. Per the germline V gene, CDR1 is SGHRS and CDR2 is YFSETQ.

The chain joins TRBV5-1 to TRBJ1-4; D is unclear. V lost 0 bases, J lost 0 bases, and 12 bases lay in between. The CDR3 is 17 residues long. Germline loops: CDR1 SGHRS, CDR2 YFSETQ. The CDR3 loop is CASSLAANSATNEKLFF. In nucleotides, the CDR3 is TGCGCCAGCAGCTTGGCAGCGAATTCCGCAACTAATGAAAAACTGTTTTTT.

For this clone: Other DNA sequences in the same sample also yield this CDR3. The CDR3, as DNA: TGTGCCAGCAGTCCCGGACTAGCGGAGCTTTGGTACACCGGGGAGCTGTTTTTT. Translated: CASSPGLAELWYTGELFF. V gene TRBV27 combines with J gene TRBJ2-2; 10 bases map to TRBD2. The germline CDR1 and CDR2 sequences are MNHEY and SMNVEV (reference sequence). V shed 5 bases, J shed 3 bases, and the junction held 12 bases outside the gene matches. The CDR3 covers 18 residues.

This chain uses TRBV6-5 with TRBJ2-7, with D tentatively TRBD2 (7 bases). CDR1 MNHEY and CDR2 SVGAGI come from the germline V gene. V lost 6 bases and J 0 bases, leaving 9 bases between the germline ends. This CDR3 region has 13 residues. CDR3 loop: CASSRGASYEQYF. CDR3 bases: TGTGCCAGCAGCCGGGGGGCCTCCTACGAGCAGTACTTC.

The chain links TRBV7-9 to TRBJ1-2; TRBD1 aligns across 8 bases. There are 16 residues in the CDR3. Trimming at V came to 7 bases and at J to 2 bases, leaving 12 bases not matched to a gene. Germline V CDR1 and CDR2: SEHNR, FQNEAQ (reference sequence). The CDR3 sequence is CASTGDRQILNYGYTF. CDR3 nucleotide sequence: TGTGCCAGCACCGGGGACAGGCAGATCTTAAACTATGGCTACACCTTC.

This clone was detected only a few times. The chain joins TRBV28 to TRBJ1-4; D gene uncertain. Trimming stripped 6 bases from V and 2 bases from J, with 10 bases between. Germline-derived CDR1 and CDR2 are MDHEN and SYDVKM. The CDR3 sequence is 14 residues long. The chain's CDR3 is CASSLGGTNEKLFF. In DNA form, the CDR3 reads TGTGCCAGCAGCTTGGGAGGGACTAATGAAAAACTGTTTTTT. The whole variable domain, filled in from reference TRBV28 and TRBJ1-4, reads DVKVTQSSRYLVKRTGEKVFLECVQDMDHENMFWYRQDPGLGLRLIYFSYDVKMKEKGDIPEGYSVSREKKERFSLILESASTNQTSMYLCASSLGGTNEKLFFGSGTQLSVL.

This clone was picked up one time. This chain joins TRBV9 and TRBJ1-3, with 8 bases lining up with TRBD1. The V and J ends lost 4 bases and 0 bases, in that order; junction bases with no gene match: 3. The CDR3 runs to 15 residues. CDR1 SGDLS and CDR2 YYNGEE come from the germline V gene. The CDR3 DNA sequence: TGTGCCAGCAGCCCGGGACAGGACTCTGGAAACACCATATATTTT. It is translated as CASSPGQDSGNTIYF.

CDR3 coding DNA: TGTGCCAGCAGCCCAAGGGGCACCGGGGAGCTGTTTTTT. This sequence encodes CASSPRGTGELFF. The chain employs TRBV7-6 and TRBJ2-2, with TRBD1 as a possible D gene (5 bases). CDR1 is SGHVS, CDR2 FNYEAQ, per germline. The CDR3 is made up of 13 amino acids. Trimming cost V 5 bases and J 4 bases, with 8 bases left between them.

The J gene is TRBJ2-2, the V gene TRBV10-3, with D possibly matching TRBD1 (5 bases). The germline V gene has CDR1 ENHRY and CDR2 SYGVKD. The CDR3 length is 14 residues. V was pared by 6 bases and J by 7 bases, with 15 bases between. The CDR3 DNA follows: TGTGCCATCAGCGAACAGGCTCCTGGCGGGGAGCTGTTTTTT. This gives the protein CAISEQAPGGELFF.

The rearrangement uses TRBV21-1 and TRBJ2-1; the table names TRBD2, a call not compared with the DNA. TRBV21-1 counts as a pseudogene. The CDR3 is made up of 18 amino acids. The CDR3 DNA is TGTGCCAGCAGCAAAGGTCGAGGCGGGAGGAGATCCTACAATGAGCAGTTCTTC. Translating gives CASSKGRGGRRSYNEQFF.

J is TRBJ2-1 and V is TRBV18, with TRBD2 as a possible D gene (7 bases). With 2 bases removed from V and 7 bases from J, the gap between germline ends came to 24 bases. The CDR3 loop spans 18 amino acids. Germline CDR1 and CDR2: KGHSH and LQKENI. CDR3: CASSPRIGRGSVLNEQFF. As DNA, the CDR3 is TGTGCCAGCTCACCAAGGATAGGGAGGGGGTCCGTATTGAATGAGCAGTTCTTC.

The chain recombines TRBV19 with TRBJ1-5, with no clear D. V dropped 6 bases and J dropped 4 bases, with 10 bases sitting between them. The CDR3 runs to 13 residues. The germline V gene encodes CDR1 LNHDA and CDR2 SQIVND (reference sequence). CDR3 loop: CASRAGGNQPQHF. The DNA of the CDR3 is TGTGCCAGTAGGGCAGGTGGAAATCAGCCCCAGCATTTT.

In this sample, this clone turned up a few times. The chain recombines TRBV6-6 with TRBJ2-7; tentative D call: TRBD2 (6 bases). Germline V CDR1 and CDR2: MNHNY, SVGAGI (reference sequence). The CDR3 is 12 residues long. V was pared by 5 bases and J by 6 bases, with 11 bases between. CDR3 coding DNA: TGTGCCAGCAGTCTCGGGACTCCCGAGCAGTACTTC. Residues: CASSLGTPEQYF.

V gene TRBV19 combines with J gene TRBJ1-4; a weak D match, TRBD1 (5 bases). With 3 bases removed from V and 8 bases from J, the gap between germline ends came to 10 bases. The CDR3 has 13 amino acids. Germline values: CDR1 LNHDA, CDR2 SQIVND (reference sequence). The CDR3 loop is CASSIGGREKLFF. Here the CDR3 DNA reads TGTGCCAGTAGTATCGGGGGGAGAGAAAAACTGTTTTTT.

The rearrangement joins TRBV19 to TRBJ1-5; D possibly corresponds to TRBD1 (5 bases). Germline V gives CDR1 LNHDA, CDR2 SQIVND (reference sequence). Deletions cut 1 base from V and 5 bases from J, with 6 bases between. The CDR3 extends over 13 amino acids. The CDR3 loop reads CASSIVRDQPQHF. For the CDR3, the DNA is TGTGCCAGTAGTATAGTCAGGGATCAGCCCCAGCATTTT.

This clone has more than one count but fewer than ten. CDR3 sequence reads: CASSLSSQETQYF. The CDR3 bases are TGTGCCAGCAGTTTATCCTCCCAAGAGACCCAGTACTTC. V usage is TRBV27 and J usage is TRBJ2-5; no definite D call. Trimming took off 0 bases at V and 1 base at J, with 3 bases between the two ends. CDR1 and CDR2 from the germline V gene are MNHEY and SMNVEV (reference sequence). The CDR3 totals 13 residues.

The CDR3 loop is CASGTSEIAYNEQFF. CDR3 DNA sequence: TGTGCCAGCGGGACTAGCGAAATTGCCTACAATGAGCAGTTCTTC. V usage is TRBV2 and J usage is TRBJ2-1; 10 positions agree with TRBD2. V lost 8 bases to trimming and J lost 2 bases; unmatched junction nucleotides: 6. Per the germline V gene, CDR1 is SNHLY and CDR2 is FYNNEI. The CDR3 is 15 amino acids.

This chain joins TRBV14 and TRBJ2-4; 11 bases agree with TRBD1. The V gene end was trimmed by 5 bases and the J gene end by 2 bases; junction bases not matched to a gene: 11. The germline V gene encodes CDR1 SGHDN and CDR2 FVKESK. The CDR3 totals 18 residues. The CDR3 is CASSLSPGQGASKNIQYF. CDR3 bases: TGTGCCAGCAGCTTAAGTCCCGGACAGGGGGCCTCCAAAAACATTCAGTACTTC.

The genes are TRBV6-5 and TRBJ2-2; 7 nucleotides align to TRBD1. The CDR3 extends over 14 amino acids. Germline lookup yields CDR1 MNHEY and CDR2 SVGAGI. V shed 11 bases, J shed 4 bases, and the junction held 10 bases outside the gene matches. The CDR3 is CASLGAGGTGELFF. The CDR3 nucleotides are TGTGCCTCCCTGGGTGCAGGGGGCACCGGGGAGCTGTTTTTT.

The chain is built from TRBV14 and TRBJ2-6; a possible D gene is TRBD1 (5 bases). The CDR3 covers 19 residues. The germline CDR1 and CDR2 sequences are SGHDN and FVKESK. V lost 3 bases and J 4 bases, leaving 22 bases between the germline ends. This CDR3 is CASSHQSTSTGSGANVLTF. In DNA, the CDR3 is TGTGCCAGCAGCCACCAATCAACCTCAACAGGCTCCGGGGCCAACGTCCTGACTTTC.